What follows describes a single TCR beta chain. The antigen remains undetermined. These data are taken from a study of PD-1 blockade in classical Hodgkin lymphoma. Study in general: Nivolumab was given intravenously to patients at 3 mg/kg every 2 weeks.

CDR1 is MDHEN, CDR2 SYDVKM, per germline. This CDR3 contains 15 residues. V was shortened by 3 bases and J by 2 bases, with 10 bases between the two germline ends. With no exception, relapse followed autologous stem cell transplantation in all patients, and brentuximab vedotin exposure varied. Whole-study findings and limits: CD8+ TCR diversity did not rise significantly by C4D1, unlike CD4+.

Here immunoSEQ multiplex PCR was the method, and the copy in TCRdb shows in-frame clones only, minus some. The table includes some 84,000 clones, around 90% detected once. Sequences were derived from peripheral blood mononuclear cells (PBMCs), sampled before the second cycle of nivolumab. The gene calls are TRBV28 and TRBJ2-2; possibly TRBD1 for D (5 bases). This clonotype was sampled from a human donor with classical Hodgkin lymphoma. The CDR3, as DNA: TGTGCCAGCAGTTTCACCAGGGCCAACACCGGGGAGCTGTTTTTT. Translation gives CASSFTRANTGELFF.